This T cell receptor (beta chain) appears in the sequencing data of a study of T-cell memory formation after mild COVID-19. CDR3 length equals 11 residues. V shed 7 bases and J shed 7 bases, with 10 bases lying between them. Germline V gene sequence: CDR1 MNHEY, CDR2 SMNVEV (reference sequence). After 5'RACE with constant-segment primers, TCR alpha and TCR beta cDNA libraries carrying sample barcodes and UMIs were obtained. TCRdb re-called the 5' RACE reads with MiXCR, one entry per CDR3 protein. Of some 320,000 distinct CDR3 sequences in the sample, roughly 15% were seen once. The sequence came from a man younger than 35 who had mild COVID-19 (a few samples of this study predate the infection). Cell type and time point are not known. Sequenced input: PBMCs or a T cell subset sorted from them (not recorded which). The chain combines TRBV27 with TRBJ1-2; D is perhaps TRBD1 (6 bases). The CDR3 here is CASKGVGGYTF. Here the CDR3 DNA reads TGTGCCAGCAAGGGGGTTGGTGGCTACACCTTC.